These T cell receptor beta chains were read from a single sample in a study of blood T cell repertoires in COVID-19. TCRdb's table, derived via immunoSEQ multiplex PCR, lists solely in-frame clones and lacks some. The table shows under 200,000 clones, with under 90% occurring only once. Sequenced material: PBMCs or T cells enriched from blood (not recorded which). Receptors originate from a middle-aged man who had recovered from COVID-19. Both conserved end residues are part of each CDR3. The D gene is left open where the match is weak. Not every row has a clone size; where given, it reads once, few, many or a size class.

>TRBD1|TRBJ1-2|.|TRBV10-1
TGCGCCAGCAGTCCTCGGGACAGGGACTTCTATGGCTACACCTTC
CASSPRDRDFYGYTF
>TRBD2|TRBJ2-3|once|TRBV12-5
TGTGCTAGTGGTTTGAGCGGGGGGGCCTCCGATACGCAGTATTTT
CASGLSGGASDTQYF
>.|TRBJ2-1|.|TRBV6-6
TGTGCCACAGCAGAGGAAGGGGGGGCCTACAATGAGCAGTTCTTC
CATAEEGGAYNEQFF
>TRBD1|TRBJ1-4|.|TRBV5-1
TGCGCCAGCAGCTCCCGGACAGGGAGGGCAGAAAAACTGTTTTTT
CASSSRTGRAEKLFF
>TRBD2|TRBJ2-7|.|TRBV28
TGTGCCAGCACCACCCCGGGCGGGAGCTCCTACGAGCAGTACTTC
CASTTPGGSSYEQYF
>.|TRBJ1-1|few|TRBV19
TGTGCCAGTAGAATAAGGACAGCGGGGACTGAAGCTTTCTTT
CASRIRTAGTEAFF
>.|TRBJ2-3|.|TRBV5-1
TGCGCCAGCAGCAGGGGTCACACTAGCACAGATACGCAGTATTTT
CASSRGHTSTDTQYF
>.|TRBJ1-1|.|TRBV30
TGTGCTTGGAGTCGGGTAGACGCTTTCTTT
CAWSRVDAFF
>.|TRBJ2-5|.|TRBV15
TGTGCCACCAGCGCGCGGGGCAGACAAGAGACCCAGTACTTC
CATSARGRQETQYF
>TRBD1|TRBJ1-6|.|TRBV28
TGTGCCAGCAGTAATTCACAGGGGGTTTCACCCCTCCACTTT
CASSNSQGVSPLHF
>.|TRBJ1-2|few|TRBV29-1
TGCAGCGTTGATGTGGGACAAGACTATGGCTACACCTTC
CSVDVGQDYGYTF
>.|TRBJ2-2|once|TRBV19
TGTGCCAGTAGTATAGCAGGCCCGAACACCGGGGAGCTGTTTTTT
CASSIAGPNTGELFF
>.|TRBJ1-2|few|TRBV12-3/TRBV12-4
TGTGCCAGCAGTTCCGGACAGCTCTATGGCTACACCTTC
CASSSGQLYGYTF
>TRBD1|TRBJ2-7|.|TRBV13
TGTGCCAGCAGCTCCGGGACAGGGGCGGACTACGAGCAGTACTTC
CASSSGTGADYEQYF
>.|TRBJ1-2|.|TRBV10-3
TGTGCCATCAGTGGGTACGGTTCATATGGCTACACCTTC
CAISGYGSYGYTF
>TRBD2|TRBJ2-7|.|TRBV27
TGTGCCAGCAGTTTAATTGGGGGGGGCTACGAGCAGTACTTC
CASSLIGGGYEQYF
>TRBD1|TRBJ2-2|once|TRBV7-3
TGTGCCAGCAGCTTAGGGTCAGGGGGCCGCGGGGAGCTGTTTTTT
CASSLGSGGRGELFF
>.|TRBJ2-1|.|TRBV12-3/TRBV12-4
TGTGCCAGCAGTACCCGAGCAAATGAGCAGTTCTTC
CASSTRANEQFF
>.|TRBJ2-3|.|TRBV7-9
TGTGCCAGCAGCTTAGAGTTAGCTACCTACACAGATACGCAGTATTTT
CASSLELATYTDTQYF
>.|TRBJ2-7|.|TRBV27
TGTGCCAGCAGTTTATCGGGGGCGGGGGATGAGCAGTACTTC
CASSLSGAGDEQYF
>TRBD1|TRBJ1-5|.|TRBV4-1
TGCGCCAGCAGCTCCTCGGACAGGGCCAGCAATCAGCCCCAGCATTTT
CASSSSDRASNQPQHF
>.|TRBJ1-5|few|TRBV5-1
TGCGCCAGCAGCTTACAGGAGGGCCAGCCCCAGCATTTT
CASSLQEGQPQHF
>.|TRBJ2-5|.|TRBV2
TGTGCCAGCTATGACCGGGACATAGAAGAGACCCAGTACTTC
CASYDRDIEETQYF
>TRBD1|TRBJ2-7|few|TRBV9
TGTGCCTTTGAGGAACGGACAGGGGAGTACGAGCAGTACTTC
CAFEERTGEYEQYF
>TRBD1|TRBJ1-5|.|TRBV19
TGTGCCAGTAACAGGGGTGATCAGCCCCAGCATTTT
CASNRGDQPQHF
>.|TRBJ2-2|.|TRBV5-4
TGTGCCAGCAGCCCCGGCGGACACCGGAACACCGGGGAGCTGTTTTTT
CASSPGGHRNTGELFF
>TRBD2|TRBJ2-5|once|TRBV9
TGTGCCAGCAGCCCCCGGACTAGCGGGGGCCTCCAAGAGACCCAGTACTTC
CASSPRTSGGLQETQYF
>TRBD1|TRBJ2-1|.|TRBV10-2
TGCGCCAGCAGTGAGCCGCCAGACAGGGAAGGGCAGTTCTTC
CASSEPPDREGQFF
>TRBD2|TRBJ2-3|.|TRBV9
TGTGCCAGCACCCTGACTAGCGGGGGGGCTTTGGATACGCAGTATTTT
CASTLTSGGALDTQYF
>TRBD2|TRBJ2-3|.|TRBV7-3
TGTGCCAGCAGCTTTGATCTTAGCGGGGGGCATCCAACGCAGTATTTT
CASSFDLSGGHPTQYF
>.|TRBJ2-5|.|TRBV7-3
TGTGCCAGCAGCTTTGGGGCTCAGGGGAGCCAAGAGACCCAGTACTTC
CASSFGAQGSQETQYF
>.|TRBJ2-4|few|TRBV20-1
TGCAGTGCTCAGACCAAAAACATTCAGTACTTC
CSAQTKNIQYF
>TRBD2|TRBJ2-7|.|TRBV7-9
TGTGCCAGCAGCCCTCTGCGGGGGGGCAACGAGCAGTACTTC
CASSPLRGGNEQYF
>.|TRBJ1-1|.|TRBV30
TGTGCCTGGAGTGGGAGAGAATTGCCTGAAGCTTTCTTT
CAWSGRELPEAFF
>.|TRBJ2-7|.|TRBV29-1
TGCAGCGTTGGTGGCGGGCAATTTACCTACGAGCAGTACTTC
CSVGGGQFTYEQYF
>.|TRBJ1-2|.|TRBV5-6
TGTGCCAGCAGCTTGGACAGGTGGAAAGGTGGCTACACCTTC
CASSLDRWKGGYTF
>TRBD2|TRBJ2-3|.|TRBV29-1
TGCAGCGTGCTAGCGGGGGACACAGATACGCAGTATTTT
CSVLAGDTDTQYF
>.|TRBJ2-3|once|TRBV7-3
TGTGCCAGCAGCTCTGACCAGGGCACAGATACGCAGTATTTT
CASSSDQGTDTQYF
>TRBD1|TRBJ2-5|.|TRBV7-2
TGTGCCAGCAGCTTCGACAGGGGGCTCTTACAAGAGACCCAGTACTTC
CASSFDRGLLQETQYF